Following are 30 T cell receptor beta chains from one sample sequenced in a study of blood T cell repertoires in COVID-19. Data came from immunoSEQ multiplex PCR; TCRdb stores just in-frame clones and leaves some out. This sample has 200,000 to 250,000 clones; around four fifths occur once, and the top ten carry approximately 20%. Input material: peripheral blood. The receptor set was obtained from a man aged 30 to 45 with active or convalescent COVID-19.

The V gene is TRBV28, the J gene TRBJ1-4; tentative D call: TRBD1 (6 bases). CDR3 length: 14 amino acids. Germline V CDR1 and CDR2: MDHEN, SYDVKM. Trimming pared 2 bases from V and 8 bases from J, leaving 12 bases between. CDR3 DNA: TGTGCCAGCAGTTTAGGGGGCGGTGGAGAAAAACTGTTTTTT. Its translation is CASSLGGGGEKLFF. Full variable domain (rest looked up from reference TRBV28 and TRBJ1-4): DVKVTQSSRYLVKRTGEKVFLECVQDMDHENMFWYRQDPGLGLRLIYFSYDVKMKEKGDIPEGYSVSREKKERFSLILESASTNQTSMYLCASSLGGGGEKLFFGSGTQLSVL.

V usage is TRBV6-5 and J usage is TRBJ2-1; D unclear. Trimming removed 0 bases at V and 2 bases at J, with 11 bases between. The CDR3 consists of 16 residues. Per germline, CDR1 MNHEY and CDR2 SVGAGI. CDR3 region: CASSYSMLEAYNEQFF. Here the CDR3 DNA reads TGTGCCAGCAGTTACTCGATGCTAGAGGCCTACAATGAGCAGTTCTTC.

The V call is TRBV2, the J call TRBJ1-5; D remains ambiguous. In germline, CDR1 is SNHLY, CDR2 FYNNEI. The CDR3 has 13 amino acids. Between the trimmed V and J ends, which lost 6 bases and 3 bases, there was a span of 9 bases. The CDR3 sequence: CASRADNNQPQHF. As DNA, the CDR3 is TGTGCCAGCAGGGCCGATAACAATCAGCCCCAGCATTTT.

The gene calls are TRBV27 and TRBJ1-6; no clear D gene. Trimming took off 3 bases at V and 7 bases at J, with 4 bases between the two ends. Germline lookup yields CDR1 MNHEY and CDR2 SMNVEV (reference sequence). This CDR3 has 12 residues. The CDR3 spells CASSFQNSPLHF. The CDR3 nucleotides read TGTGCCAGCAGTTTCCAGAATTCACCCCTCCACTTT.

V and J are TRBV19 and TRBJ2-7; possibly TRBD1 for D (5 bases). This CDR3 has 13 residues. CDR1 and CDR2 from the germline V gene are LNHDA and SQIVND (reference sequence). With 3 bases removed from V and 6 bases from J, the gap between germline ends came to 12 bases. The CDR3 coding sequence is TGTGCCAGTAGTATGACCAGGGCTGGCGAGCAGTACTTC. This encodes CASSMTRAGEQYF.

For the CDR3, the DNA is TGTGCCAGCAGTTACGTCGAGAGAGGGGGCTACGAGCAGTACTTC. Its protein product is CASSYVERGGYEQYF. The chain combines TRBV6-6 with TRBJ2-7, with D maybe TRBD1 (6 bases). This CDR3 is built from 15 residues. Trimming removed 2 bases at V and 3 bases at J, with 14 bases between. Germline loops: CDR1 MNHNY, CDR2 SVGAGI (reference sequence).

The chain employs TRBV6-5 and TRBJ2-2; TRBD2 might be the D (5 bases). Trimming cost V 6 bases and J 4 bases, with 6 bases left between them. This CDR3 region has 12 residues. Per the germline V gene, CDR1 is MNHEY and CDR2 is SVGAGI. The DNA of the CDR3 is TGTGCCAGCAGGGCGGGCACCGGGGAGCTGTTTTTT. This encodes CASRAGTGELFF.

The chain combines TRBV5-6 with TRBJ1-1, with D unresolved. V was pared by 5 bases and J by 6 bases, with 11 bases between. Germline-derived CDR1 and CDR2 are SGHDT and YYEEEE. The CDR3 has 12 residues. The CDR3 bases are TGTGCCAGCAGTTGGGAGGGATCTGAAGCTTTCTTT. As protein: CASSWEGSEAFF.

The chain joins TRBV29-1 to TRBJ2-7; tentatively, D is TRBD1 (5 bases). The CDR3 has 14 residues. The germline V gene encodes CDR1 SQVTM and CDR2 ANQGSEA. V was cut by 6 bases and J by 1 base, with 16 bases left in between. The CDR3 region has the DNA TGCAGCGTGTCGCAGGGAACTCTATCCTACGAGCAGTACTTC. Its protein is CSVSQGTLSYEQYF.

This chain connects TRBV7-2 to TRBJ2-1, with 8 nucleotides matching TRBD2. V shed 1 base and J 6 bases; nucleotides not matched to a gene: 2. The CDR3 covers 14 residues. CDR1 and CDR2 (germline): SGHTA, FQGNSA. CDR3 nucleotide sequence: TGTGCCAGCAGCTTAGGACTAGCGATCAATGAGCAGTTCTTC. Translation gives CASSLGLAINEQFF.

This chain joins TRBV7-2 and TRBJ1-5, with TRBD1 identical over 11 bases. The germline gives CDR1 SGHTA, CDR2 FQGNSA. The CDR3 sequence is 15 residues long. Germline trimming cut 5 bases from V and 6 bases from J; bases unmatched to any gene: 6. CDR3 sequence (DNA): TGTGCCAGCAGCCCGGGACAGGGGGTAGGTCAGCCCCAGCATTTT. Translated, it gives CASSPGQGVGQPQHF.

V usage is TRBV12-5 and J usage is TRBJ1-1, with D possibly matching TRBD1 (5 bases). This CDR3 spans 12 amino acids. Trimming removed 3 bases at V and 3 bases at J, with 5 bases between. Germline CDR1 and CDR2: LGHNT and FRNRAP. The CDR3 DNA follows: TGTGCTAGTGGTTTAGGGGACACTGAAGCTTTCTTT. It yields the protein CASGLGDTEAFF. Full variable domain (outside the CDR3, taken from reference TRBV12-5 and TRBJ1-1): DARVTQTPRHKVTEMGQEVTMRCQPILGHNTVFWYRQTMMQGLELLAYFRNRAPLDDSGMPKDRFSAEMPDATLATLKIQPSEPRDSAVYFCASGLGDTEAFFGQGTRLTVV.

The V and J genes are TRBV30 and TRBJ1-2; TRBD1 matches at 9 bases. The CDR3 runs 13 residues. Germline lookup yields CDR1 GTSNPN and CDR2 SVGIG (reference sequence). The V segment lost 2 bases and the J segment 7 bases; nucleotides outside the gene matches: 5. CDR3 sequence (DNA): TGTGCCTGGAGTTTAGCGACAGGGGGTGGCTACACCTTC. It codes for CAWSLATGGGYTF.

The chain combines TRBV7-8 with TRBJ2-1, with TRBD2 matching over 10 bases. V shed 6 bases, J shed 5 bases, and the junction held 7 bases outside the gene matches. The CDR3 sequence is 15 residues long. The germline gives CDR1 SGHVS, CDR2 FQNEAQ. CDR3 sequence: CASSHGTSEDNEQFF. In DNA, the CDR3 is TGTGCCAGCAGTCATGGGACTAGCGAAGACAATGAGCAGTTCTTC.

The chain joins TRBV7-2 to TRBJ1-2; D gene ambiguous. V was pared by 1 base and J by 3 bases, with 6 bases between. This CDR3 has 13 amino acids. The germline V gene encodes CDR1 SGHTA and CDR2 FQGNSA. The CDR3 DNA is TGTGCCAGCAGCTTAGAGAGAGACTATGGCTACACCTTC. Its translation: CASSLERDYGYTF.

The V gene is TRBV6-5, the J gene TRBJ1-1; 8 positions match TRBD1. The CDR3 sequence is 14 residues long. V was pared by 6 bases and J by 5 bases, with 8 bases of the junction left unmatched. Looked up from germline, CDR1 is MNHEY and CDR2 is SVGAGI. The DNA for the CDR3 is TGTGCCAGCAGATACGGACAGGGTGTGACTGAAGCTTTCTTT. This encodes CASRYGQGVTEAFF.

The chain joins TRBV11-3 to TRBJ1-3; possibly TRBD1 for D (5 bases). Germline V gives CDR1 SGHNT, CDR2 YENEEA. The CDR3 has 15 amino acids. V was shortened by 5 bases and J by 0 bases, with 11 bases between the two germline ends. The chain's CDR3 is CASSRGGSSGNTIYF. The CDR3 nucleotides are TGTGCCAGCAGCAGGGGCGGGAGCTCTGGAAACACCATATATTTT.

The rearrangement uses TRBV11-2 and TRBJ2-5, with 8 bases identical to TRBD2. Losses at the gene ends were 7 bases for V and 4 bases for J; bases not matched to a gene: 5. Germline V gene data show CDR1 as SGHAT and CDR2 as FQNNGV. The CDR3 totals 13 residues. The CDR3: CASMRGAPETQYF. The CDR3, as DNA: TGTGCCAGCATGCGGGGGGCCCCAGAGACCCAGTACTTC.

J is TRBJ1-5 and V is TRBV5-5, with D uncertain. The V end lost 4 bases, the J end lost 5 bases, and 10 bases lay between the germline ends. This CDR3 is built from 13 residues. Germline V gene sequence: CDR1 SGHKS, CDR2 YYEKEE (reference sequence). CDR3: CASSPWSDQPQHF. The DNA for the CDR3 is TGTGCCAGCAGCCCGTGGAGCGATCAGCCCCAGCATTTT.

This clone was picked up one time. The chain recombines TRBV29-1 with TRBJ1-1; 8 bases match TRBD1. With 5 bases clipped from V and 5 bases from J, the junction kept 10 bases outside the gene matches. Germline V gives CDR1 SQVTM, CDR2 ANQGSEA. The CDR3 runs to 14 residues. The CDR3 protein is CSVQEAGGMTEAFF. In DNA form, the CDR3 reads TGCAGCGTTCAGGAGGCAGGGGGCATGACTGAAGCTTTCTTT.

The chain recombines TRBV6-5 with TRBJ1-3; the match to TRBD1 covers 9 bases. V lost 10 bases to trimming and J lost 11 bases; unmatched junction nucleotides: 15. CDR1 is MNHEY and CDR2 is SVGAGI in the germline V gene. The CDR3 spans 14 residues. CDR3 coding DNA: TGTGCCACCGGACAGGGGCGATCTTCGTTCGCCATATATTTT. This gives the protein CATGQGRSSFAIYF.

This chain connects TRBV30 to TRBJ2-7; 7 bases map to TRBD1. This CDR3 has 12 residues. V shed 3 bases and J 4 bases; nucleotides not matched to a gene: 3. Per germline, CDR1 GTSNPN and CDR2 SVGIG (reference sequence). The CDR3 region is CAWSPTGYEQYF. The CDR3 nucleotides read TGTGCCTGGAGCCCGACAGGGTACGAGCAGTACTTC.

The genes are TRBV7-9 and TRBJ2-3, with 10 nucleotides matching TRBD2. Germline CDR1 reads SEHNR; CDR2 reads FQNEAQ (reference sequence). J was trimmed by 1 base and V by 5 bases; bases with no gene match: 3. CDR3 length equals 15 residues. CDR3 protein: CASSQSGGGTDTQYF. CDR3 nucleotides: TGTGCCAGCAGCCAGAGCGGGGGGGGCACAGATACGCAGTATTTT.

The chain combines TRBV15 with TRBJ1-4; TRBD1 matches 7 bases. V dropped 0 bases and J dropped 7; count of bases not matched to a gene: 8. The germline V gene encodes CDR1 LNHNV and CDR2 YYDKDF (reference sequence). The CDR3 length is 16 residues. The CDR3 DNA reads as TGTGCCACCAGCAGAGATCAGAGGGGGCTTTTTGAAAAACTGTTTTTT. Translation gives CATSRDQRGLFEKLFF.

This clone was counted a single time. The rearrangement links TRBV7-9 to TRBJ2-5; D remains ambiguous. This CDR3 is 13 amino acids long. Germline CDR1 and CDR2: SEHNR and FQNEAQ (reference sequence). V gave up 2 bases and J gave up 3 bases, with 7 bases separating them. CDR3 residues: CASSLLSEETQYF. The CDR3, as DNA: TGTGCCAGCAGCTTACTATCCGAAGAGACCCAGTACTTC.

This clone was counted only a few times. This CDR3 is CASSLGQLAGQETQYF. The CDR3 DNA reads TGTGCCAGCAGCCTAGGGCAGCTGGCGGGGCAAGAGACCCAGTACTTC. The rearrangement joins TRBV11-2 to TRBJ2-5; TRBD2 is a possible D gene (6 bases). CDR1 and CDR2 from the germline V gene are SGHAT and FQNNGV. This CDR3 has 16 residues. Trimming removed 5 bases from V and 2 bases from J, with 18 bases in between.

This clone showed up just once. This rearrangement joins TRBV4-2 to TRBJ2-1, with TRBD2 matching over 12 bases. Germline CDR1 and CDR2: LGHNA and YNFKEQ. The V segment lost 0 bases and the J segment 7 bases; nucleotides outside the gene matches: 7. CDR3 length: 17 amino acids. CDR3 coding DNA: TGTGCCAGCAGCCAAGAACCCCTAGCGGGGGGGCCTAATGAGCAGTTCTTC. Translated, it gives CASSQEPLAGGPNEQFF.

CDR3 loop: CASSRRGPQHF. In DNA, the CDR3 is TGTGCCAGCAGTCGGAGGGGGCCCCAGCATTTT. The chain couples TRBV28 to TRBJ1-5, with a possible D match to TRBD1 (5 bases). Looked up from germline, CDR1 is MDHEN and CDR2 is SYDVKM. Trimming cost V 5 bases and J 9 bases, with 8 bases left between them. This CDR3 has 11 amino acids.

V usage is TRBV13 and J usage is TRBJ2-5; TRBD2 matches 8 bases. With V trimmed by 6 bases and J by 4 bases, 13 bases remained unmatched. The CDR3 is 16 residues long. Germline V gene sequence: CDR1 PRHDT, CDR2 FYEKMQ (reference sequence). In DNA form, the CDR3 reads TGTGCCAGCAGATGGTGGGGTAGCGGGGTCAGAGAGACCCAGTACTTC. Its translation is CASRWWGSGVRETQYF.

The chain combines TRBV5-8 with TRBJ1-2, with a possible D match to TRBD1 (6 bases). The ends were cut back, 4 bases at V and 0 bases at J, with 16 bases in the middle. Germline V gives CDR1 SGHTS, CDR2 YDEGEE. This CDR3 has 16 amino acids. CDR3 region: CASSPQQGEPNYGYTF. CDR3 bases: TGTGCCAGCAGCCCCCAACAGGGAGAACCTAACTATGGCTACACCTTC.